The source of this T cell receptor (beta chain) is a study of blood T cell repertoires in COVID-19. Original processing notes: It was from reference gene primer amplification that nucleated cell counts were estimated. Sequenced by immunoSEQ multiplex PCR; TCRdb stores in-frame clones only, minus some. The DNA was the basis for D and trimming; V, J and clone size are from that table. This table has 150,000 or so clones, under 90% appearing once. Germline V lookup: CDR1 GTSNPN, CDR2 SVGIG (reference sequence). CDR3 length: 14 amino acids. Trimming took 2 bases from V and 5 from J; bases not matched to a gene: 7.

The specimen sequenced was peripheral blood. The genes are TRBV30 and TRBJ2-7; 9 bases match TRBD1. This TCR was recovered from a woman of 80 years or more with acute or convalescent COVID-19. This CDR3 reads CAWSLGTGPDEQYF. The CDR3, as DNA: TGTGCCTGGAGTCTTGGGACAGGGCCAGACGAGCAGTACTTC.